This T cell receptor (beta chain) appears in the sequencing data of a study of patients and donors after allogeneic stem cell transplantation. CDR1 and CDR2 from the germline V gene are MNHEY and SVGAGI. The CDR3 is 15 residues long. V dropped 3 bases and J dropped 4 bases, with 15 bases sitting between them. TCRdb reprocessed the RT-PCR reads via MiXCR and lists one record per CDR3 protein. This sample has about 230,000 distinct CDR3 sequences; 11% to 15% occur once, and the top ten carry 11%. The clonotype comes from a human donor who was either an allogeneic HSCT recipient or a stem cell or donor lymphocyte infusion donor (not recorded which). It is not recorded whose cells these are; they may come from a transplant donor. The chain employs TRBV6-5 and TRBJ1-2; no clear D. Sequenced sample: blood, either unsorted or a sorted T cell fraction (not recorded which). This CDR3 is CASSYGDTGSYGYTF. CDR3 DNA sequence: TGTGCCAGCAGTTATGGAGACACCGGCAGCTATGGCTACACCTTC.